This paragraph reports one TCR beta chain. The record originates from a study of OX40 agonist ivuxolimab in advanced cancers. Some clones are missing from TCRdb's copy, which holds only in-frame ones; the method was immunoSEQ multiplex PCR. The profile shows around 64,000 clones, 84% of them singletons. Germline V gene data show CDR1 as MGHRA and CDR2 as YSYEKL. This CDR3 region has 15 residues. Deletions cut 7 bases from V and 4 bases from J, with 18 bases between. The specimen comprised CD4+ or CD8+ T cells sorted from blood, sampled in a trial of the OX40 agonist ivuxolimab. This chain links TRBV4-1 with TRBJ2-3; D may be TRBD2 (7 bases). The TCR comes from an adult with an advanced solid tumor such as melanoma, head and neck, liver or kidney cancer. CDR3 sequence: CASTLRGGRSDTQYF. CDR3 sequence (DNA): TGCGCCAGCACCCTAAGGGGGGGGAGGTCAGATACGCAGTATTTT.